The 13 T cell receptor beta chains below come from one sample, sequenced in a study of T cell responses to AZD1222 COVID-19 vaccine. Sequenced by immunoSEQ multiplex PCR; TCRdb stores in-frame clones only, minus some. The sample contains 150,000 or so clones, over 85% of which appear only once. The material was peripheral blood, obtained on day 0 of AZD1222 vaccination. Every receptor here comes from an adult in good health.

The chain couples TRBV24-1 to TRBJ1-2; no definite D call. CDR3 length: 14 residues. Trimming shortened V by 9 bases and J by 6 bases, and 19 bases separated the two germline ends. In germline, CDR1 is KGHDR, CDR2 SFDVKD. CDR3 residues: CATQSSMAADGYTF. CDR3 nucleotides: TGTGCCACCCAGTCGTCTATGGCGGCAGATGGCTACACCTTC.

V and J are TRBV2 and TRBJ1-2; D gene ambiguous. Per the germline V gene, CDR1 is SNHLY and CDR2 is FYNNEI. CDR3 size: 13 residues. Trimming left V 4 bases short and J 2 bases short, with 8 bases between. The DNA for the CDR3 is TGTGCCAGCAGTGGGGTCCAGAACTATGGCTACACCTTC. Amino acid sequence: CASSGVQNYGYTF.

The V gene is TRBV13, the J gene TRBJ1-2, with D unclear. The V and J ends lost 4 bases and 8 bases respectively, with 11 bases between them. The V gene's germline CDR1 is PRHDT and CDR2 FYEKMQ (reference sequence). This CDR3 is built from 12 residues. CDR3 nucleotide sequence: TGTGCCAGCAGCTCCGGAGCTTTGGGCTACACCTTC. This translates into CASSSGALGYTF.

The V gene is TRBV4-1, the J gene TRBJ1-2; D unresolved. The V gene's germline CDR1 is MGHRA and CDR2 YSYEKL. The ends were cut back, 2 bases at V and 0 bases at J, with 10 bases in the middle. This CDR3 has 15 residues. Written as DNA, the CDR3 is TGCGCCAGCAGCCAAATCCGTACCTCTAACTATGGCTACACCTTC. It is translated as CASSQIRTSNYGYTF.

This clone was seen more than once but under ten times. The rearrangement joins TRBV20-1 to TRBJ2-7; the D is unclear. V gave up 3 bases and J gave up 5 bases, with 14 bases separating them. Germline values: CDR1 DFQATT, CDR2 SNEGSKA (reference sequence). The CDR3 length is 13 residues. The CDR3 coding sequence is TGCAGTGCTAGTCCCCAGCCAGGAGACGAGCAGTACTTC. It yields the protein CSASPQPGDEQYF.

This chain joins TRBV6-1 and TRBJ1-1; D is unclear. Germline CDR1 and CDR2: MNHNS and SASEGT. The CDR3 has 16 amino acids. Trimming shortened V by 3 bases and J by 0 bases, and 14 bases separated the two germline ends. The CDR3 nucleotides read TGTGCCAGCAGTGATGACGGAAAGCGTTTGAACACTGAAGCTTTCTTT. Translation gives CASSDDGKRLNTEAFF.

The chain links TRBV3-1 (or the pseudogene TRBV3-2) to TRBJ1-3; D not resolved. With 4 bases removed from V and 7 bases from J, the gap between germline ends came to 14 bases. The germline CDR1 and CDR2 sequences are LGHDT and YNNKEL (reference sequence). The CDR3 has 14 residues. The CDR3 region is CASSPQAGLNTIYF. CDR3 in DNA: TGTGCCAGCAGCCCCCAGGCCGGGTTGAACACCATATATTTT.

This chain uses TRBV5-5 with TRBJ1-2, with 10 bases aligning to TRBD1. Per the germline V gene, CDR1 is SGHKS and CDR2 is YYEKEE (reference sequence). The CDR3 spans 17 residues. Unmatched junction bases numbered 11, after V lost 5 bases and J lost 1 base. The DNA of the CDR3 is TGTGCCAGCAGTTTCGGACAGGGGGAGACCTATAACTATGGCTACACCTTC. Amino acids: CASSFGQGETYNYGYTF.

The chain joins TRBV6-5 to TRBJ2-7, with no clear D. The CDR3 consists of 15 residues. Between the trimmed V and J ends, which lost 0 bases and 4 bases, there was a span of 13 bases. The germline V gene has CDR1 MNHEY and CDR2 SVGAGI. This chain's CDR3 is CASSYSTARLYEQYF. The DNA of the CDR3 is TGTGCCAGCAGTTACTCGACCGCTAGATTGTACGAGCAGTACTTC.

This clone appeared a single time. The V gene is TRBV11-2, the J gene TRBJ2-5; 13 bases are shared with TRBD2. Germline V gene lookup returns CDR1 SGHAT and CDR2 FQNNGV. With V trimmed by 5 bases and J by 3 bases, 6 bases remained unmatched. This CDR3 is built from 16 residues. For the CDR3, the DNA is TGTGCCAGCAGCCCCTCACTAGCGGGGGGGGAAGAGACCCAGTACTTC. This gives the protein CASSPSLAGGEETQYF.

Of note for this clone: The junction departs from the called germline gene at one end, perhaps through a read error. V is TRBV2 and J is TRBJ2-3; 11 positions match TRBD2. There are 17 residues in the CDR3. Germline lookup yields CDR1 SNHLY and CDR2 FYNNEI. The CDR3: CTSSNSGTSGITDTQYF. The CDR3 region has the DNA TGTACCAGCAGTAACTCCGGGACTAGCGGAATCACAGATACGCAGTATTTT.

The CDR3 spells CASSQRLASVNEQFF. CDR3 in DNA: TGTGCCAGCAGCCAAAGACTGGCTAGTGTTAATGAGCAGTTCTTC. This sequence joins TRBV14 and TRBJ2-1; D call uncertain. V was shortened by 2 bases and J by 7 bases, with 15 bases between the two germline ends. This CDR3 is 15 amino acids long. Germline V gene lookup returns CDR1 SGHDN and CDR2 FVKESK.

This sequence joins TRBV7-2 and TRBJ1-4, with 11 nucleotides matching TRBD1. Germline CDR1 and CDR2: SGHTA and FQGNSA. The CDR3 has 16 residues. Trimming removed 4 bases from V and 8 bases from J; junction bases left unmatched: 9. CDR3 DNA sequence: TGTGCCAGCAGCTCTAGAGCGGGACAGGGGGTGGAAAAACTGTTTTTT. This encodes CASSSRAGQGVEKLFF.